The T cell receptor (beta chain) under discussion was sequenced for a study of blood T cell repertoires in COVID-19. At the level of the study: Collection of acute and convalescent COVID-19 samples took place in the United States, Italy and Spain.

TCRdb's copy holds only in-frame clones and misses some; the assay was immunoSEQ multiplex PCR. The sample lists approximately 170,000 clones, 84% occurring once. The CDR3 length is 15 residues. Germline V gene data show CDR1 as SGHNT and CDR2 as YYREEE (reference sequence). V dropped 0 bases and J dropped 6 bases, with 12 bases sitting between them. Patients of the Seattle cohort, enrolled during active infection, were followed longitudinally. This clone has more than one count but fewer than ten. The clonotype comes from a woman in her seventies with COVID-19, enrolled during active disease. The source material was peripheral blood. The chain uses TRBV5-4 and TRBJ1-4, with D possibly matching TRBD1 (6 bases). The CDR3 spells CASSLDNKGDEKLFF. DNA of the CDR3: TGTGCCAGCAGCTTGGACAACAAGGGGGATGAAAAACTGTTTTTT. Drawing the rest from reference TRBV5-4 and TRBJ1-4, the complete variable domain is ETGVTQSPTHLIKTRGQQVTLRCSSQSGHNTVSWYQQALGQGPQFIFQYYREEENGRGNFPPRFSGLQFPNYSSELNVNALELDDSALYLCASSLDNKGDEKLFFGSGTQLSVL.